A selection of T cell receptor beta chains follows, all from one sample in a study of neoadjuvant nivolumab and ipilimumab in lung cancer. Only in-frame clones appear in the TCRdb table, and some are missing; sequencing was by immunoSEQ multiplex PCR. This sample has some 1,500 clones, with just over 85% found just once. The sample consisted of adjacent normal lung tissue, taken after neoadjuvant nivolumab, alone or with ipilimumab, at or shortly before surgery. These receptors came from an adult with non-small cell lung cancer. CDR3s include the opening cysteine and the closing phenylalanine or tryptophan. A D gene is named only where the DNA matches it firmly. Not every row has a clone size; where given, it reads once, few, many or a size class.

d_call: -
clone_size: -
j_call: TRBJ1-2
v_call: TRBV29-1
cdr3_nt: TGCAGCGTTGAGGTACAGCCCAACTATGGCTACACCTTC
cdr3_aa: CSVEVQPNYGYTF

d_call: -
clone_size: -
j_call: TRBJ2-7
v_call: TRBV10-1
cdr3_nt: TGCGCCAGCAGCCCGACCGGGAAGTACGAGCAGTACTTC
cdr3_aa: CASSPTGKYEQYF

d_call: TRBD2
clone_size: -
j_call: TRBJ2-7
v_call: TRBV10-1
cdr3_nt: TGCGCCAGCAGTGAGTCGCCTAGCGGGGGGGACGACTCCTACGAACAGTACTTC
cdr3_aa: CASSESPSGGDDSYEQYF

d_call: -
clone_size: -
j_call: TRBJ2-7
v_call: TRBV5-4
cdr3_nt: TGTGCCAGCAGCTTGGATCGGTTACGCGAGCAGTACTTC
cdr3_aa: CASSLDRLREQYF

d_call: TRBD1
clone_size: -
j_call: TRBJ2-2
v_call: TRBV5-1
cdr3_nt: TGCGCCAGCAGCTTTAACAGGGGTAACACCGGGGAGCTGTTTTTT
cdr3_aa: CASSFNRGNTGELFF

d_call: -
clone_size: few
j_call: TRBJ1-1
v_call: TRBV14
cdr3_nt: TGTGCCAGCAGCCAAGCCTCAGTGGGGGGCACTGAAGCTTTCTTT
cdr3_aa: CASSQASVGGTEAFF

d_call: -
clone_size: -
j_call: TRBJ1-5
v_call: TRBV5-8
cdr3_nt: TGTGCCAGCAGCTTGGATGCAGGATTTCAGCCCCAGCATTTT
cdr3_aa: CASSLDAGFQPQHF

d_call: -
clone_size: -
j_call: TRBJ2-3
v_call: TRBV6-1
cdr3_nt: TGTGCCAGCAGTGAAATCGGACGGCTAAGCACAGATACGCAGTATTTT
cdr3_aa: CASSEIGRLSTDTQYF

d_call: -
clone_size: -
j_call: TRBJ1-4
v_call: TRBV21-1
cdr3_nt: TGTGCCAGCAGCAAGGGATACCTGGAAAAACTGTTTTTT
cdr3_aa: CASSKGYLEKLFF

d_call: -
clone_size: -
j_call: TRBJ2-7
v_call: TRBV10-3
cdr3_nt: TGTGCCATTTCCCATCAACCTACCTACGAGCAGTACTTC
cdr3_aa: CAISHQPTYEQYF

d_call: TRBD2
clone_size: -
j_call: TRBJ2-1
v_call: TRBV7-8
cdr3_nt: TGTGCCAGCAGGGCTAGCGGGGGGGCCGGAGAGCAGTTCTTC
cdr3_aa: CASRASGGAGEQFF

d_call: TRBD1
clone_size: -
j_call: TRBJ1-5
v_call: TRBV23-1
cdr3_nt: TGCGCCAGCAGTCAATCGGGACAGGTCAATCAGCCCCAGCATTTT
cdr3_aa: CASSQSGQVNQPQHF

d_call: -
clone_size: -
j_call: TRBJ2-1
v_call: TRBV11-2
cdr3_nt: TGTGCCAGCAGCTTAGCCCAGGGGTACAATGAGCAGTTCTTC
cdr3_aa: CASSLAQGYNEQFF

d_call: -
clone_size: -
j_call: TRBJ2-3
v_call: TRBV7-9
cdr3_nt: TGTGCCAGCAGCTTACGTTTAGGGTGGCGGGATTCAGGGGGAGATACGCAGTATTTT
cdr3_aa: CASSLRLGWRDSGGDTQYF

d_call: -
clone_size: -
j_call: TRBJ2-2
v_call: TRBV5-4
cdr3_nt: TGTGCCAGCAGCCCTGGACGGAACACCGGGGAGCTGTTTTTT
cdr3_aa: CASSPGRNTGELFF

d_call: TRBD1
clone_size: -
j_call: TRBJ1-2
v_call: TRBV28
cdr3_nt: TGTGCCAGCAACGCCGGGACAGGGTACGGCTACACCTTC
cdr3_aa: CASNAGTGYGYTF

d_call: TRBD1
clone_size: -
j_call: TRBJ1-1
v_call: TRBV11-1
cdr3_nt: TGTGCCAGCAGCTCGGACAGGACGAACACTGAAGCTTTCTTT
cdr3_aa: CASSSDRTNTEAFF

d_call: -
clone_size: -
j_call: TRBJ1-5
v_call: TRBV5-6
cdr3_nt: TGTGCCAGCAGCTTGTTGAGCAGGGAAGATCAGCCCCAGCATTTT
cdr3_aa: CASSLLSREDQPQHF

d_call: -
clone_size: -
j_call: TRBJ2-3
v_call: TRBV7-8
cdr3_nt: TGTGCCAGCAGCTTAAACAGGGATCGGGATACGCAGTATTTT
cdr3_aa: CASSLNRDRDTQYF

d_call: TRBD1
clone_size: -
j_call: TRBJ1-1
v_call: TRBV9
cdr3_nt: TGTGCCAGCAGCCTCCGGACAGGAGGCACTGAAGCTTTCTTT
cdr3_aa: CASSLRTGGTEAFF

d_call: -
clone_size: -
j_call: TRBJ2-5
v_call: TRBV5-1
cdr3_nt: TGCGCCAGCAGCTCCCTTCCTCAGGTGAAAGAGACCCAGTACTTC
cdr3_aa: CASSSLPQVKETQYF

d_call: -
clone_size: -
j_call: TRBJ1-2
v_call: TRBV6-1
cdr3_nt: TGTGCCAGCAGTGAAGCTCAGAGGGTGTGGGGCTACACCTTC
cdr3_aa: CASSEAQRVWGYTF

d_call: -
clone_size: -
j_call: TRBJ2-2
v_call: TRBV5-3
cdr3_nt: TGTGCCAGAAGCGTGGGGGGCCCTTGGACCGGGGAGCTGTTTTTT
cdr3_aa: CARSVGGPWTGELFF

d_call: -
clone_size: -
j_call: TRBJ1-2
v_call: TRBV2
cdr3_nt: TGTGCCAGCAGTGGGGTAGGGGCGGTCTATGGCTACACCTTC
cdr3_aa: CASSGVGAVYGYTF

d_call: -
clone_size: -
j_call: TRBJ1-5
v_call: TRBV28
cdr3_nt: TGTGCCAGCATGACGGAGCAGCCCCAGCATTTT
cdr3_aa: CASMTEQPQHF

d_call: -
clone_size: few
j_call: TRBJ2-5
v_call: TRBV20-1
cdr3_nt: TGCAGCGCTCAAGGAGGAGAGACCCAGTACTTC
cdr3_aa: CSAQGGETQYF

d_call: TRBD1
clone_size: -
j_call: TRBJ1-1
v_call: TRBV9
cdr3_nt: TGTGCCAGCAGTACAGGGGACCCGAACACTGAAGCTTTCTTT
cdr3_aa: CASSTGDPNTEAFF

d_call: -
clone_size: -
j_call: TRBJ1-1
v_call: TRBV4-3
cdr3_nt: TGCGCCAGCAGCCAAGGAATCGGGGGGACTGAAGCTTTCTTT
cdr3_aa: CASSQGIGGTEAFF

d_call: TRBD2
clone_size: -
j_call: TRBJ2-7
v_call: TRBV11-2
cdr3_nt: TGTGCCAGCAGCCCCGGGACTAGTATCTACGAGCAGTACTTC
cdr3_aa: CASSPGTSIYEQYF

d_call: -
clone_size: once
j_call: TRBJ2-5
v_call: TRBV5-1
cdr3_nt: TGCGCCAGCAGCTTGCCCTCTGCGTCACGAGAGACCCAGTACTTC
cdr3_aa: CASSLPSASRETQYF

d_call: TRBD2
clone_size: -
j_call: TRBJ2-1
v_call: TRBV10-1
cdr3_nt: TGCGCCAGCAGAGGGACTAGCGAAAATGAGCAGTTCTTC
cdr3_aa: CASRGTSENEQFF